The rows below give T cell receptor beta chains drawn from one sample of a study of shared clonotypes between healthy human individuals. Sequencing was performed with immunoSEQ multiplex PCR; in TCRdb, only in-frame clones are kept and a portion is missing. The sample records some 1,100,000 clones, more than 75% being singletons. Sequencing was carried out using memory CD4+ T cells from PBMCs. The receptors here all came from a man between 18 and 29 years old in good health. Some clones in this sample may be carry-over from other donors' samples. Both conserved end residues are part of each CDR3. The D gene is left open where the match is weak. Size is stated for part of the rows, as once, few or many counts, or as a class when the clone is expanded.

>-|TRBV10-2|TRBJ2-6|-
TGCGCCAGCAGTGAGCCGAGGGGGAACTCTGGGGCCAACGTCCTGACTTTC
CASSEPRGNSGANVLTF
>-|TRBV4-1|TRBJ1-4|-
TGCGCCAGCAGCCAGCCCGGGACGGGTAATGAAAAACTGTTTTTT
CASSQPGTGNEKLFF
>-|TRBV21-1|TRBJ2-7|-
TGTGCCAGCATTGAGCGCTCCTACGAGCAGTACTTC
CASIERSYEQYF
>-|TRBV29-1|TRBJ2-7|-
TGCAGCGTTGTCACGGGGGCCTACGAGCAGTACTTC
CSVVTGAYEQYF
>-|TRBV19|TRBJ1-3|-
TGTGCCAGTACCGGGACTGACTCTGGAAACACCATATATTTT
CASTGTDSGNTIYF
>-|TRBV7-2|TRBJ1-2|-
TGTGCCAGCAGCTCTAGCCAGGGGAGGATCGATGGCTACACCTTC
CASSSSQGRIDGYTF
>TRBD2|TRBV27|TRBJ2-3|-
TGTGCCAGCAAAACCCTAGCGGGAACAGATACGCAGTATTTT
CASKTLAGTDTQYF
>TRBD2|TRBV6-5|TRBJ2-7|many
TGTGCCAGCAGTTTGGGCCTAGCGGGTCTTCAGTACTTC
CASSLGLAGLQYF
>TRBD1|TRBV5-1|TRBJ2-2|-
TGCGCCAGCAGCTTGGGGATACCGGGACAGGGCTGGGAGCTGTTTTTT
CASSLGIPGQGWELFF
>-|TRBV9|TRBJ2-3|-
TGTGCCAGCAGCGTAGACTACACAGATACGCAGTATTTT
CASSVDYTDTQYF
>-|TRBV4-2|TRBJ1-4|-
TGTGCCAGCAGCCAAGGGGAAGGTGAAAAACTGTTTTTT
CASSQGEGEKLFF
>-|TRBV19|TRBJ1-5|-
TGTGCCAGTAGCATCAAAGGGGGTCAGCCCCAGCATTTT
CASSIKGGQPQHF
>-|TRBV11-2|TRBJ2-7|-
TGTGCCAGCAGCTTCCAGGGTCGTGGAGGTACTTCATCCTACGAGCAGTACTTC
CASSFQGRGGTSSYEQYF
>-|TRBV7-2|TRBJ2-1|few
TGTGCCAGCAGCTTACTGGGGGGCTCCTACAATGAGCAGTTCTTC
CASSLLGGSYNEQFF
>-|TRBV29-1|TRBJ2-1|-
TGCAGCGTTGACGGGATTCAGGGTGAGGAAAACAATGAGCAGTTCTTC
CSVDGIQGEENNEQFF
>-|TRBV30|TRBJ1-1|-
TGTGCCTGGACATTGCCCGGCACTGAAGCTTTCTTT
CAWTLPGTEAFF
>TRBD1|TRBV7-2|TRBJ1-5|-
TGTGCCAGCAGTCAACCTACAGGGGGAGGTCAGCCCCAGCATTTT
CASSQPTGGGQPQHF
>-|TRBV5-5|TRBJ1-5|-
TGTGCCAGCAGCTTTCATGGTCAGCCCCAGCATTTT
CASSFHGQPQHF
>TRBD1|TRBV28|TRBJ1-5|-
TGTGCCAGCAGTTTTGGAGGACAGGGTTTCAATCAGCCCCAGCATTTT
CASSFGGQGFNQPQHF
>-|TRBV12-5|TRBJ2-3|-
TGTGCTAGTGGCGGGGGTGACCCCACAGATACGCAGTATTTT
CASGGGDPTDTQYF